Listed here are 24 T cell receptor beta chains from one sample, sequenced in a study of blood T cell repertoires in COVID-19. TCRdb's table, derived via immunoSEQ multiplex PCR, lists solely in-frame clones and lacks some. Here the sample spans about 35,000 clones, about 80% being singletons. The sample comprised peripheral blood. The receptor source for this set is a man in his forties or fifties with acute or convalescent COVID-19.

V is TRBV2 and J is TRBJ2-7; D may be TRBD2 (5 bases). CDR1 and CDR2 from the germline V gene are SNHLY and FYNNEI. The CDR3 loop spans 12 amino acids. Trimming shortened V by 7 bases and J by 6 bases, and 13 bases separated the two germline ends. The CDR3 coding sequence is TGTGCCAGCAACCTGAGGGCCTTCGAGCAGTACTTC. This codes for CASNLRAFEQYF.

This clone was seen more than once but under ten times. The gene calls are TRBV4-2 and TRBJ2-5; 9 nucleotides match TRBD2. V shed 2 bases, J shed 2 bases, and the junction held 12 bases outside the gene matches. The germline CDR1 and CDR2 sequences are LGHNA and YNFKEQ. This CDR3 has 18 amino acids. The CDR3 loop is CASSQNDISGSWQETQYF. CDR3 coding DNA: TGTGCCAGCAGCCAAAATGATATTAGCGGGAGTTGGCAAGAGACCCAGTACTTC.

J is TRBJ2-7 and V is TRBV11-2; the D gene is possibly TRBD2 (7 bases). Germline loops: CDR1 SGHAT, CDR2 FQNNGV. CDR3 length equals 13 residues. V lost 3 bases and J 5 bases, leaving 11 bases between the germline ends. The CDR3 here is CASSFGGGDEQYF. CDR3 sequence (DNA): TGTGCCAGCAGCTTTGGGGGGGGCGACGAGCAGTACTTC.

The J gene is TRBJ2-3, the V gene TRBV12-3 or TRBV12-4; D not resolved. The V end was cut by 5 bases, the J end by 6 bases, with 6 bases between. The CDR3 has 11 residues. The DNA for the CDR3 is TGTGCCAGCAGTAATCGGGATACGCAGTATTTT. Translated, it gives CASSNRDTQYF.

This rearrangement joins TRBV3-1 (or the pseudogene TRBV3-2) to TRBJ2-5; perhaps TRBD2 as D (6 bases). V lost 1 base, J lost 7 bases, and 16 bases lay in between. CDR1 LGHDT and CDR2 YNNKEL come from the germline V gene (reference sequence). The CDR3 contains 15 residues. The CDR3 reads CASSQVGLRIGTQYF. In nucleotides, the CDR3 is TGTGCCAGCAGCCAAGTGGGACTCAGGATAGGGACCCAGTACTTC.

The sample holds a few counts of this clone. The rearrangement joins TRBV19 to TRBJ1-3; TRBD1 might be the D (5 bases). The CDR3 extends over 14 amino acids. Germline V CDR1 and CDR2: LNHDA, SQIVND (reference sequence). Between the trimmed V and J ends, which lost 7 bases and 5 bases, there was a span of 15 bases. The CDR3 protein is CASTPDNVRNTIYF. The CDR3 nucleotides read TGTGCCAGTACCCCGGACAATGTGAGAAACACCATATATTTT.

The chain carries TRBV29-1 and TRBJ1-4; no clear D gene. The V end lost 6 bases, the J end lost 0 bases, and 5 bases lay between the germline ends. The CDR3 runs to 12 residues. Germline V gene data show CDR1 as SQVTM and CDR2 as ANQGSEA. The CDR3 DNA is TGCAGCGTAACTCCAACTAATGAAAAACTGTTTTTT. Protein sequence: CSVTPTNEKLFF.

V is TRBV16 and J is TRBJ1-2; TRBD1 agrees at 8 bases. Germline V gives CDR1 KGHSY, CDR2 FQNENV. After removal of 2 bases from V and 12 bases from J, the junction contained 14 bases not matched to a gene. The CDR3 contains 15 residues. The DNA for the CDR3 is TGTGCCAGCAGCCAACCGGGACAGGAGGGGTTAGGAAACACCTTC. Its translation: CASSQPGQEGLGNTF. Full variable domain (outside the CDR3, taken from reference TRBV16 and TRBJ1-2): GEEVAQTPKHLVRGEGQKAKLYCAPIKGHSYVFWYQQVLKNEFKFLISFQNENVFDETGMPKERFSAKCLPNSPCSLEIQATKLEDSAVYFCASSQPGQEGLGNTFGSGTRLTVV.

The genes are TRBV20-1 and TRBJ2-2; D is uncertain. This CDR3 is 11 amino acids long. Trimming shortened V by 5 bases and J by 6 bases, and 7 bases separated the two germline ends. Germline assignment: CDR1 DFQATT and CDR2 SNEGSKA (reference sequence). In DNA, the CDR3 is TGCAGTGCTCCCAAGCCCGGGGAGCTGTTTTTT. Translated: CSAPKPGELFF.

V and J are TRBV2 and TRBJ2-7; D ambiguous. Per germline, CDR1 SNHLY and CDR2 FYNNEI. The CDR3 length is 12 residues. Trimming left V 7 bases short and J 2 bases short, with 9 bases between. The CDR3 spells CASKDTTYEQYF. The CDR3 coding sequence is TGTGCCAGCAAAGACACCACCTACGAGCAGTACTTC.

This chain links TRBV24-1 with TRBJ1-5, with D hard to call. Looked up from germline, CDR1 is KGHDR and CDR2 is SFDVKD. The CDR3 totals 14 residues. With 2 bases removed from V and 6 bases from J, the gap between germline ends came to 10 bases. CDR3 nucleotide sequence: TGTGCCACCAGTGATTGGACCCGGGGTCAGCCCCAGCATTTT. Translating it yields CATSDWTRGQPQHF.

The chain has TRBV5-5 and TRBJ1-6; D unclear. The CDR3 has 16 amino acids. V lost 4 bases and J 0 bases, leaving 11 bases between the germline ends. The germline gives CDR1 SGHKS, CDR2 YYEKEE (reference sequence). This chain's CDR3 is CASSPGGISYNSPLHF. The CDR3 bases are TGTGCCAGCAGCCCCGGCGGGATCTCCTATAATTCACCCCTCCACTTT. The whole variable domain, remainder taken from reference TRBV5-5 and TRBJ1-6, is DAGVTQSPTHLIKTRGQQVTLRCSPISGHKSVSWYQQVLGQGPQFIFQYYEKEERGRGNFPDRFSARQFPNYSSELNVNALLLGDSALYLCASSPGGISYNSPLHFGNGTRLTVT.

The CDR3 spells CASSFGGTGYTGELFF. As DNA, the CDR3 is TGCGCCAGCAGCTTCGGAGGGACAGGGTACACCGGGGAGCTGTTTTTT. The chain employs TRBV5-1 and TRBJ2-2; 9 positions agree with TRBD1. The CDR3 contains 16 residues. Germline CDR1 is SGHRS and CDR2 is YFSETQ. Germline trimming cut 2 bases from V and 3 bases from J; bases unmatched to any gene: 5.

The rearrangement uses TRBV9 and TRBJ2-7; 11 bases align to TRBD2. Germline values: CDR1 SGDLS, CDR2 YYNGEE. V trimming: 5 bases; J trimming: 6 bases; junction bases outside the gene matches: 7. CDR3 length: 14 residues. CDR3 sequence: CASSPFSGGGEQYF. The DNA for the CDR3 is TGTGCCAGCAGTCCCTTTAGCGGGGGGGGCGAGCAGTACTTC.

The chain joins TRBV19 to TRBJ1-1; D might be TRBD1 (6 bases). This CDR3 has 12 amino acids. Per the germline V gene, CDR1 is LNHDA and CDR2 is SQIVND (reference sequence). V was shortened by 10 bases and J by 7 bases, with 16 bases between the two germline ends. CDR3: CATRGREGEAFF. The CDR3 nucleotides are TGTGCCACCAGGGGAAGAGAGGGTGAAGCTTTCTTT.

The chain joins TRBV7-3 to TRBJ1-5; D remains ambiguous. Trimming removed 7 bases at V and 0 bases at J, with 13 bases between. The germline gives CDR1 SGHTA, CDR2 FQGTGA. The CDR3 is made up of 15 amino acids. The CDR3 loop reads CASTLIGDSNQPQHF. The CDR3 DNA sequence: TGTGCCAGCACCCTAATTGGTGATAGCAATCAGCCCCAGCATTTT.

The chain is built from TRBV5-1 and TRBJ1-4, with no clear D. With 0 bases removed from V and 5 bases from J, the gap between germline ends came to 5 bases. CDR1 and CDR2 from the germline V gene are SGHRS and YFSETQ. The CDR3 totals 13 residues. CDR3 region: CASSLGRNEKLFF. The CDR3, as DNA: TGCGCCAGCAGCTTGGGGAGAAATGAAAAACTGTTTTTT. The whole variable domain, remainder taken from reference TRBV5-1 and TRBJ1-4, is KAGVTQTPRYLIKTRGQQVTLSCSPISGHRSVSWYQQTPGQGLQFLFEYFSETQRNKGNFPGRFSGRQFSNSRSEMNVSTLELGDSALYLCASSLGRNEKLFFGSGTQLSVL.

The gene calls are TRBV19 and TRBJ1-1; D unclear. The CDR3 extends over 11 amino acids. In germline, CDR1 is LNHDA, CDR2 SQIVND (reference sequence). Trimming cost V 10 bases and J 0 bases, with 6 bases left between them. The CDR3, as DNA: TGTGCCATTGTAGTGAACACTGAAGCTTTCTTT. Its translation is CAIVVNTEAFF.

The rearrangement uses TRBV10-3 and TRBJ2-1; 8 nucleotides agree with TRBD2. Losses at the gene ends were 3 bases for V and 7 bases for J; bases not matched to a gene: 11. The CDR3 extends over 16 amino acids. CDR1 and CDR2 from the germline V gene are ENHRY and SYGVKD. The CDR3 here is CAISDLQRESGNEQFF. The CDR3 coding sequence is TGTGCCATCAGTGACCTCCAGCGGGAGTCAGGAAATGAGCAGTTCTTC.

This clone was recorded only once. J is TRBJ2-5 and V is TRBV3-1 (or the pseudogene TRBV3-2); D gene unclear. Germline V CDR1 and CDR2: LGHDT, YNNKEL (reference sequence). The V end was cut by 5 bases, the J end by 2 bases, with 9 bases between. The CDR3 runs 13 residues. The CDR3 reads CASSSIRQETQYF. The CDR3 coding sequence is TGTGCCAGCAGCTCAATACGGCAAGAGACCCAGTACTTC.

In its sample, this clone was seen a few times. The chain employs TRBV7-9 and TRBJ2-7; D may be TRBD2 (5 bases). Deletions cut 5 bases from V and 0 bases from J, with 8 bases between. The CDR3 length is 13 residues. Germline V gene data show CDR1 as SEHNR and CDR2 as FQNEAQ (reference sequence). Here the CDR3 DNA reads TGTGCCAGCAGCGCAGAGGGCTCCTACGAGCAGTACTTC. Its protein is CASSAEGSYEQYF.

This clone was recorded once. V is TRBV19 and J is TRBJ2-1, with 9 bases matching TRBD2. CDR3 length: 13 residues. In germline, CDR1 is LNHDA, CDR2 SQIVND (reference sequence). V lost 7 bases, J lost 8 bases, and 6 bases stayed unmatched. The CDR3 sequence is CASKGGRADEQFF. The CDR3 bases are TGTGCCAGTAAAGGCGGGAGGGCCGATGAGCAGTTCTTC.

The genes are TRBV5-1 and TRBJ1-3, with 7 positions matching TRBD1. CDR3 size: 20 residues. CDR1 SGHRS and CDR2 YFSETQ come from the germline V gene. The trim removed 0 bases at V and 0 bases at J, leaving 15 bases unmatched. CDR3 DNA sequence: TGCGCCAGCAGCTTGGCCATCGGGCAGGGGGAGTCCCGCTCTGGAAACACCATATATTTT. Amino acid sequence: CASSLAIGQGESRSGNTIYF.

V and J are TRBV7-8 and TRBJ1-5; the D gene is possibly TRBD1 (5 bases). The V gene lost 5 bases and the J gene lost 6 bases, with 11 bases spanning the gap. This CDR3 is 13 amino acids long. The V gene's germline CDR1 is SGHVS and CDR2 FQNEAQ. CDR3 loop: CASSPADSQPQHF. The CDR3 DNA is TGTGCCAGCAGCCCCGCCGACAGTCAGCCCCAGCATTTT.